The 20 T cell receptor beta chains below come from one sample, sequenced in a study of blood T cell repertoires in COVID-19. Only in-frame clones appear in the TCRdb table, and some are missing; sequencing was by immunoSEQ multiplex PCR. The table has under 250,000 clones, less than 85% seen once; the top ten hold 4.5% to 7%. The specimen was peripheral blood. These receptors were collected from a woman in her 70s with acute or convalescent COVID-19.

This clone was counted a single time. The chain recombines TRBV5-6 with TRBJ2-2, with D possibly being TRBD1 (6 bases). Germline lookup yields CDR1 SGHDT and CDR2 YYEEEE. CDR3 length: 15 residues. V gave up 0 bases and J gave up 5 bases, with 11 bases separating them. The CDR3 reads CASSLVPGATGELFF. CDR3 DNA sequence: TGTGCCAGCAGCTTGGTGCCAGGGGCGACCGGGGAGCTGTTTTTT.

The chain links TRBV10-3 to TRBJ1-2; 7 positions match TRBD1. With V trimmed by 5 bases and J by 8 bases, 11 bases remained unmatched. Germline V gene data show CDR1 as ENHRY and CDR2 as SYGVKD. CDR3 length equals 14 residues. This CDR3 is CAISLGQILEGYTF. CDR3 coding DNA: TGTGCCATCAGTTTGGGACAGATTCTAGAGGGCTACACCTTC.

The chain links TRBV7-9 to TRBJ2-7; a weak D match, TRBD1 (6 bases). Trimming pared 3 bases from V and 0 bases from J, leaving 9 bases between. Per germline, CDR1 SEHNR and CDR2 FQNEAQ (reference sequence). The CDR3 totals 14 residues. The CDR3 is CASSFQDSSYEQYF. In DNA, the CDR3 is TGTGCCAGCAGCTTCCAGGACAGCTCCTACGAGCAGTACTTC.

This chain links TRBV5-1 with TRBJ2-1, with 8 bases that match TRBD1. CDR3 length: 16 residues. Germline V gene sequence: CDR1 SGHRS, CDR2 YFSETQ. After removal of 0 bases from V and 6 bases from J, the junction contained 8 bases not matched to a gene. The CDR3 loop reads CASSLGGTGTINEQFF. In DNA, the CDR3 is TGCGCCAGCAGCTTGGGAGGGACAGGAACCATCAATGAGCAGTTCTTC.

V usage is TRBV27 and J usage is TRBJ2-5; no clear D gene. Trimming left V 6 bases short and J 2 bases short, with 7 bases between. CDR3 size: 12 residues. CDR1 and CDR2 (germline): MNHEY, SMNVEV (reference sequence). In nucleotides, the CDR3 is TGTGCCAGCAGGGGCAGTCAAGAGACCCAGTACTTC. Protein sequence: CASRGSQETQYF.

CDR3 in amino acids: CASGGSGPQFF. Here the CDR3 DNA reads TGTGCCAGCGGGGGGAGCGGTCCGCAGTTCTTC. This chain uses TRBV10-3 with TRBJ2-1; TRBD2 matches at 8 bases. CDR1 and CDR2 (germline): ENHRY, SYGVKD. J lost 12 bases, V lost 10 bases, and 8 bases had no gene match. CDR3 length equals 11 residues.

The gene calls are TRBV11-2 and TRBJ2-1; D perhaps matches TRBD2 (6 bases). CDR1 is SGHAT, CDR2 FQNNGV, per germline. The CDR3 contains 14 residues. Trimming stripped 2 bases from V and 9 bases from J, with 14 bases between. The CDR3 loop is CASSLPRETPEQFF. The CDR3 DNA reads TGTGCCAGCAGCTTACCTCGGGAGACCCCTGAGCAGTTCTTC.

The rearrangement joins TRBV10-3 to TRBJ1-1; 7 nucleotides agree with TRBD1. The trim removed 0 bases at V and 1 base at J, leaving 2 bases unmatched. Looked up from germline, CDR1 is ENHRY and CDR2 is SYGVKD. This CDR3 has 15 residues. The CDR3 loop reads CAISESDRSNTEAFF. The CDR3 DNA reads TGTGCCATCAGTGAGTCGGACAGGTCGAACACTGAAGCTTTCTTT.

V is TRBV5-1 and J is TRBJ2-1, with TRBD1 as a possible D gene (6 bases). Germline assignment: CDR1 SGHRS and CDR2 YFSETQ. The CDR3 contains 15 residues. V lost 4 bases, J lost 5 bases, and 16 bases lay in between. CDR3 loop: CASSTPRDTDNEQFF. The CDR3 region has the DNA TGCGCCAGCAGCACCCCCCGGGACACAGACAATGAGCAGTTCTTC.

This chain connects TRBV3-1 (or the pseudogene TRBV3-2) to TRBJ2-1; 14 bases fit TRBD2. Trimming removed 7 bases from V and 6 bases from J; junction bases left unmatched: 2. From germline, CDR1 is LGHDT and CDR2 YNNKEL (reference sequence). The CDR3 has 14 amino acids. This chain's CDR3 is CASTGLAGGNEQFF. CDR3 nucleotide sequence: TGTGCCAGCACCGGACTAGCGGGAGGCAATGAGCAGTTCTTC.

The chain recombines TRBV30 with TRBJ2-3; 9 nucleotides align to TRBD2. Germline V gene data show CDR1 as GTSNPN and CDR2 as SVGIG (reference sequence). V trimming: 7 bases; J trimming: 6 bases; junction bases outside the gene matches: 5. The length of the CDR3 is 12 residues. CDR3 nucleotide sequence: TGTGCCTATAGCGGGAGAACTGATACGCAGTATTTT. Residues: CAYSGRTDTQYF.

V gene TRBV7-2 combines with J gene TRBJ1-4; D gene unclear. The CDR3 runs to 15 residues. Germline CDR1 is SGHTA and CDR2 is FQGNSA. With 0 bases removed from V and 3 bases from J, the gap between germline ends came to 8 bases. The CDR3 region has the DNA TGTGCCAGCAGCTTAGCCACAGCACCTAATGAAAAACTGTTTTTT. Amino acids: CASSLATAPNEKLFF.

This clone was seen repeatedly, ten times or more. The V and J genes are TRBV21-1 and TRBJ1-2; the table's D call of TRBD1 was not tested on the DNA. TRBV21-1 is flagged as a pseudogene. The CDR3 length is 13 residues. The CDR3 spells CASSKGHNYGYTF. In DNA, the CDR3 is TGTGCCAGCAGCAAAGGACATAACTATGGCTACACCTTC.

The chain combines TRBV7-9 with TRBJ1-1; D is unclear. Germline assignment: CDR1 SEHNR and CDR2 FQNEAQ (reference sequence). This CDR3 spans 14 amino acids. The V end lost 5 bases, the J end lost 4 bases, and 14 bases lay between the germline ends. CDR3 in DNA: TGTGCCAGCAGCCCGCAGCAGTCGGGCACTGAAGCTTTCTTT. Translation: CASSPQQSGTEAFF.

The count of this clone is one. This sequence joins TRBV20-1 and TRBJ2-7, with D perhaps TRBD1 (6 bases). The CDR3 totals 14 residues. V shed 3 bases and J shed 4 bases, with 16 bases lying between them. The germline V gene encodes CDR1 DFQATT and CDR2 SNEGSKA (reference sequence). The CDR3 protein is CSASSRQGLYEQYF. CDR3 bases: TGCAGTGCTAGTAGTCGGCAGGGGCTTTACGAGCAGTACTTC.

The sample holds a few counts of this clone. CDR3 nucleotides: TGTGCCAGCAGCTCTAATGGGGGGGGTTCACCCCTCCACTTT. Its protein product is CASSSNGGGSPLHF. This sequence joins TRBV5-5 and TRBJ1-6; a weak D match, TRBD1 (5 bases). Germline V gene data show CDR1 as SGHKS and CDR2 as YYEKEE (reference sequence). Trimming cost V 3 bases and J 9 bases, with 13 bases left between them. This CDR3 is built from 14 residues.

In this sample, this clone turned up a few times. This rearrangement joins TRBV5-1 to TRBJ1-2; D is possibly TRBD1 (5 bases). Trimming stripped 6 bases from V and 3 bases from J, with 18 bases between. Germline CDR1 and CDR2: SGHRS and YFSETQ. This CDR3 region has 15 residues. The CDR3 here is CASTLGGVFDYGYTF. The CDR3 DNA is TGCGCCAGCACACTTGGGGGGGTCTTCGACTATGGCTACACCTTC.

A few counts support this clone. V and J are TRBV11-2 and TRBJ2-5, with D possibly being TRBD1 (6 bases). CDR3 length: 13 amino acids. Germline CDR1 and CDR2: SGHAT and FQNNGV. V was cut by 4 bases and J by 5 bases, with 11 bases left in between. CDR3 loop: CASSSTGLETQYF. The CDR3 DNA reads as TGTGCCAGCAGCTCGACAGGTTTGGAGACCCAGTACTTC.

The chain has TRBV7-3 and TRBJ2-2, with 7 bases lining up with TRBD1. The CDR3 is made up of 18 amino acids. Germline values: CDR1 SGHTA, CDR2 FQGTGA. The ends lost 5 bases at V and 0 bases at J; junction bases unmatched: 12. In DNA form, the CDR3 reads TGTGCCAGCAGCCCCCAAGGGAGACAGGGCGCGAACACCGGGGAGCTGTTTTTT. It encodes CASSPQGRQGANTGELFF.

The CDR3 nucleotides are TGTGCGAGCGGGGGGTTTGAAGAGACCCAGTACTTC. Protein sequence: CASGGFEETQYF. The V gene is TRBV2, the J gene TRBJ2-5; 9 positions agree with TRBD2. Germline CDR1 SNHLY, CDR2 FYNNEI. This CDR3 has 12 amino acids.